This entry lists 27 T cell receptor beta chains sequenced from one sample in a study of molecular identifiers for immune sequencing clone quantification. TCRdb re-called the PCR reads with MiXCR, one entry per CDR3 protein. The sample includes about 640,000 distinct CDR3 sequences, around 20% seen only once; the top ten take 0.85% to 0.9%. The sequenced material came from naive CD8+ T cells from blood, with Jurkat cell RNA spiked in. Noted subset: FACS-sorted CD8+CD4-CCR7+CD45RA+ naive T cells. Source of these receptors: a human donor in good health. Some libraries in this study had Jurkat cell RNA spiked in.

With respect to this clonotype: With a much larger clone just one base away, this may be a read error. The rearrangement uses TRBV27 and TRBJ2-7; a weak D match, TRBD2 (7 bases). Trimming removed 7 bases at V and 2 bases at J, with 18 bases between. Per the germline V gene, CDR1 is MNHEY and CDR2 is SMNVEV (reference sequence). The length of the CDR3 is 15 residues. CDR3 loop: CASTIGGGLPYEQYF. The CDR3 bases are TGTGCCAGCACCATTGGCGGGGGCCTACCCTACGAGCAGTACTTC.

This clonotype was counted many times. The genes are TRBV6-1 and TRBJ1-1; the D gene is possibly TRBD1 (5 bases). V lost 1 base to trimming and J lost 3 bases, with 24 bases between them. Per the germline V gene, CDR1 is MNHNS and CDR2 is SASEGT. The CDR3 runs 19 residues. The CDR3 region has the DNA TGTGCCAGCAGTGAAGACCCCAGGGTAGTGTTCGGGGTGGACACTGAAGCTTTCTTT. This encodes CASSEDPRVVFGVDTEAFF.

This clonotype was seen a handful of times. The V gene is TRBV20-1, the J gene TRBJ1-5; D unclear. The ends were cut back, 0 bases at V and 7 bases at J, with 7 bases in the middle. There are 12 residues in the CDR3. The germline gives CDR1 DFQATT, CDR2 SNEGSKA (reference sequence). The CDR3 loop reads CSARDEDQPQHF. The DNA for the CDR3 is TGCAGTGCTAGAGACGAGGACCAGCCCCAGCATTTT.

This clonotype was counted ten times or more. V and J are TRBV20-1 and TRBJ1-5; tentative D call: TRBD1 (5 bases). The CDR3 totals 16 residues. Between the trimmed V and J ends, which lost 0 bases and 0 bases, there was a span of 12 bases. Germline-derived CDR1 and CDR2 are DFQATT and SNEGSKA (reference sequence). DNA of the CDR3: TGCAGTGCTAGAGATTCGGCAGGGACTAGCAATCAGCCCCAGCATTTT. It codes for CSARDSAGTSNQPQHF.

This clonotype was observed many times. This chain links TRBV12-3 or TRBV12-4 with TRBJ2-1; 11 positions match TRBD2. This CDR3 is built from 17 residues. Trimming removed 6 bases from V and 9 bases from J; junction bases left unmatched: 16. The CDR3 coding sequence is TGTGCCAGCAGGGACGATCTTAGCGGGGGGGCCGAAGGTGAGCAGTTCTTC. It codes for CASRDDLSGGAEGEQFF.

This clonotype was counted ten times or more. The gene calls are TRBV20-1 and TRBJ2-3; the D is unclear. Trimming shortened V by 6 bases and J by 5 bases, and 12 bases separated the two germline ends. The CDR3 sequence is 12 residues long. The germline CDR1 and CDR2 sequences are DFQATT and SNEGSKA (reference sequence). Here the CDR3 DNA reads TGCAGTGCGCCGGCTCCTTTAGATACGCAGTATTTT. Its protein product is CSAPAPLDTQYF.

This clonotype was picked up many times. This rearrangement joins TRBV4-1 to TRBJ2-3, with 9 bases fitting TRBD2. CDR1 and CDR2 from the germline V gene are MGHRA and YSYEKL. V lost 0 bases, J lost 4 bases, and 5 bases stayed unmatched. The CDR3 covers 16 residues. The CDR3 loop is CASSQEGLAFADTQYF. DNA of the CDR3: TGCGCCAGCAGCCAAGAGGGACTAGCATTCGCAGATACGCAGTATTTT.

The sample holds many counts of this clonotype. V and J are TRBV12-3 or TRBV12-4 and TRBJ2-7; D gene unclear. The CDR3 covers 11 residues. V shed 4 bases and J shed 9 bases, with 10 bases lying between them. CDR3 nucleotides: TGTGCCAGCAGTTCCCCCCTCGGGCAGTACTTC. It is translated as CASSSPLGQYF.

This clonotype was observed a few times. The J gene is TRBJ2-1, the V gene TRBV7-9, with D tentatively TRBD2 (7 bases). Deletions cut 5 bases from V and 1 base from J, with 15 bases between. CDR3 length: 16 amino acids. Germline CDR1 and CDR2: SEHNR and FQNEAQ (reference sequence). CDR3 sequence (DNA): TGTGCCAGCAGCGCATCGGGGGGCGCTTCCTACAATGAGCAGTTCTTC. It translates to CASSASGGASYNEQFF. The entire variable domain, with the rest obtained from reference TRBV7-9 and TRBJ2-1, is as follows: DTGVSQNPRHKITKRGQNVTFRCDPISEHNRLYWYRQTLGQGPEFLTYFQNEAQLEKSRLLSDRFSAERPKGSFSTLEIQRTEQGDSAMYLCASSASGGASYNEQFFGPGTRLTVL.

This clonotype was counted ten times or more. DNA for the CDR3: TGTGCCAGCAGTCCCGAAGGGGCCGCATCTGAAGCTTTCTTT. Translating it yields CASSPEGAASEAFF. This chain connects TRBV12-3 or TRBV12-4 to TRBJ1-1, with D maybe TRBD1 (5 bases). Trimming pared 5 bases from V and 6 bases from J, leaving 16 bases between. The CDR3 loop spans 14 amino acids.

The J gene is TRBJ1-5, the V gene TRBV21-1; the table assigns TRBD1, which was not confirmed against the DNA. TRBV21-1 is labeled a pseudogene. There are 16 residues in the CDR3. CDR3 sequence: CAGSRTAGGNNQPQHF. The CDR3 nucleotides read TGTGCCGGCAGTAGGACGGCAGGGGGCAACAATCAGCCCCAGCATTTT.

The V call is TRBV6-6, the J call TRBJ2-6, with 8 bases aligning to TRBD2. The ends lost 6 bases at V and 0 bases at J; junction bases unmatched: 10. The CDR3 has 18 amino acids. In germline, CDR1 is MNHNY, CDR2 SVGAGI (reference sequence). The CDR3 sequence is CASSETGTRVSGANVLTF. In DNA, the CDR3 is TGTGCCAGCAGCGAGACCGGGACTAGGGTCTCTGGGGCCAACGTCCTGACTTTC.

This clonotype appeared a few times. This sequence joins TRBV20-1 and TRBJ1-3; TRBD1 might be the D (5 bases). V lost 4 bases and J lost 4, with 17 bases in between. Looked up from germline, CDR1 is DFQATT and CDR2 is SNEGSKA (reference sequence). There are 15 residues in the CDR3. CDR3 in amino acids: CSAIGPGVEGNTIYF. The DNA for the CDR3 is TGCAGTGCTATCGGGCCGGGGGTGGAGGGAAACACCATATATTTT.

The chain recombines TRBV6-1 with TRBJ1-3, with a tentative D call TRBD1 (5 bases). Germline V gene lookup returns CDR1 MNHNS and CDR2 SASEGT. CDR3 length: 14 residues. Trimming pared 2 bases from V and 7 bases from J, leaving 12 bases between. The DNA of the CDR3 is TGTGCCAGCAGTGAACGGGGCAGGGCGAACACCATATATTTT. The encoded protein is CASSERGRANTIYF.

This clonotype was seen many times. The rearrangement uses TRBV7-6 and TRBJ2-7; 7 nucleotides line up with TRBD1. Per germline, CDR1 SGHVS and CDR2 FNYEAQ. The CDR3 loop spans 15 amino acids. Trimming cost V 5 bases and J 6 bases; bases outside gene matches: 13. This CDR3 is CASSEYPGQVGEQYF. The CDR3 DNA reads TGTGCCAGCAGCGAATACCCCGGACAGGTGGGCGAGCAGTACTTC.

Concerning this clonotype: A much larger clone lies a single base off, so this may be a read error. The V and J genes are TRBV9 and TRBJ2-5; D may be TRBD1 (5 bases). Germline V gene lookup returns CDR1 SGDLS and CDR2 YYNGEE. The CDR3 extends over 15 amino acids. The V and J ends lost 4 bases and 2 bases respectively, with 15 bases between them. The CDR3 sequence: CASSPRTQTQETQYF. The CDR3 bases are TGTGCCAGCAGCCCCAGGACACAGACGCAAGAGACCCAGTACTTC.

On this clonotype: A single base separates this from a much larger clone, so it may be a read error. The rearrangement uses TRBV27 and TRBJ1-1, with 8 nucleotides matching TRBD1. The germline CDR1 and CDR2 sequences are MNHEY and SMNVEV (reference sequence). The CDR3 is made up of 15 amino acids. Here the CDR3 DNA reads TGTGCCAGCAACCCTATGACAGGGGTGGCCACTGAAGCTCTCTTT. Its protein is CASNPMTGVATEALF.

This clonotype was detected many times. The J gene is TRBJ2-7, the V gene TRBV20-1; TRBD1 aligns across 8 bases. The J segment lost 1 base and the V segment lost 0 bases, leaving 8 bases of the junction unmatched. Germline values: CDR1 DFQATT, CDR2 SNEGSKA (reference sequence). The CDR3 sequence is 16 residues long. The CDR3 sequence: CSARDLLGQGSYEQYF. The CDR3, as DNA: TGCAGTGCTAGAGATCTGCTAGGACAGGGTTCCTACGAGCAGTACTTC.

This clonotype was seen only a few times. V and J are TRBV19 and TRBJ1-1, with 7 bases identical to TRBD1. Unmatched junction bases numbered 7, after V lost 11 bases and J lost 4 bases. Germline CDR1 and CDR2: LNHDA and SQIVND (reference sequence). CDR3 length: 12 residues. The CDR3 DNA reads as TGTGCCGCCGGGACAGCGGCCACTGAAGCTTTCTTT. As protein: CAAGTAATEAFF.

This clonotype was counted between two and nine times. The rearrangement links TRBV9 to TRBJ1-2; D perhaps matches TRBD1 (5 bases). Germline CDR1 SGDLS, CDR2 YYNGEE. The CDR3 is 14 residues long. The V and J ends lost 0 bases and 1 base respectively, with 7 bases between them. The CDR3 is CASSVADSNYGYTF. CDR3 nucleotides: TGTGCCAGCAGCGTAGCAGACAGTAACTATGGCTACACCTTC.

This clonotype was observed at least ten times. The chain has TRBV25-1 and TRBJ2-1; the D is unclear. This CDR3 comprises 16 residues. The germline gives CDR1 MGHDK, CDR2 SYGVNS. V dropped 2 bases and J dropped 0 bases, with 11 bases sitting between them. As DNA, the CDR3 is TGTGCCAGCAGTGAAATTTCGGAAAGCTCCTACAATGAGCAGTTCTTC. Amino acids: CASSEISESSYNEQFF. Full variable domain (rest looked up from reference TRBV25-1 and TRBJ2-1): EADIYQTPRYLVIGTGKKITLECSQTMGHDKMYWYQQDPGMELHLIHYSYGVNSTEKGDLSSESTVSRIRTEHFPLTLESARPSHTSQYLCASSEISESSYNEQFFGPGTRLTVL.

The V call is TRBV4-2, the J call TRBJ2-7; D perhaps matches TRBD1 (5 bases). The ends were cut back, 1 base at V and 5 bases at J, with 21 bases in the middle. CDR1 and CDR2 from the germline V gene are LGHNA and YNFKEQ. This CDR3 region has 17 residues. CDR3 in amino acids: CASSQGVQGEILHEQYF. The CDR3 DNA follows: TGTGCCAGCAGCCAAGGTGTGCAGGGTGAAATCTTACACGAGCAGTACTTC.

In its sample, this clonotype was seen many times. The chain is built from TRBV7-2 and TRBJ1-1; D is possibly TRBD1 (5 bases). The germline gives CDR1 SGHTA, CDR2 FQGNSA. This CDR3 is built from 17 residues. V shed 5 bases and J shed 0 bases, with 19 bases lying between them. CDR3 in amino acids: CASSPPRRTRMNTEAFF. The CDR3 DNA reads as TGTGCCAGCAGCCCACCCCGACGGACACGGATGAACACTGAAGCTTTCTTT.

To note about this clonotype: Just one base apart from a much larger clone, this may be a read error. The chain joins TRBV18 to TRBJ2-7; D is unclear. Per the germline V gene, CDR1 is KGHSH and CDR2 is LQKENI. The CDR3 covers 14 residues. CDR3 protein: CASSPGHLGSERYF. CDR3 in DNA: TGTGCCAGCTCACCGGGTCACCTCGGCTCCGAGCGGTACTTC. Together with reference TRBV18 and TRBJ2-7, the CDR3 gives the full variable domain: NAGVMQNPRHLVRRRGQEARLRCSPMKGHSHVYWYRQLPEEGLKFMVYLQKENIIDESGMPKERFSAEFPKEGPSILRIQQVVRGDSAAYFCASSPGHLGSERYFGPGTRLTVT.

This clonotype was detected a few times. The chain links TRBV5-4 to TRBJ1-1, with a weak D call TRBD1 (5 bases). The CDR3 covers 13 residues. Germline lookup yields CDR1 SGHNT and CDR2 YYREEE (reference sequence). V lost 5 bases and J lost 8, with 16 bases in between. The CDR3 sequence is CASSPPLGGEAFF. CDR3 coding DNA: TGTGCCAGCAGTCCCCCCCTTGGGGGAGAAGCTTTCTTT.

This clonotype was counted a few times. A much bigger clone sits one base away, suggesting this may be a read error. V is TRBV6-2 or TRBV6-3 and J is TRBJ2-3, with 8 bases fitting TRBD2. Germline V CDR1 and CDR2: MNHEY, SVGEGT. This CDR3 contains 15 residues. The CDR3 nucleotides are TGTGCCGGCAGTTCCCTAGCGGGTTCTATCGATACGCAGTATTTT. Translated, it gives CAGSSLAGSIDTQYF.

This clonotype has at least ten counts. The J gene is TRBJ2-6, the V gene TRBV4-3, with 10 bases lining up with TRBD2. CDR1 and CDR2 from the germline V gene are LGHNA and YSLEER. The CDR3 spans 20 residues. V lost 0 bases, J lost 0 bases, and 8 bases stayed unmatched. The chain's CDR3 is CASSQDESGGALSGANVLTF. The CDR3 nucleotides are TGCGCCAGCAGCCAAGATGAAAGCGGGGGGGCGCTCTCTGGGGCCAACGTCCTGACTTTC.